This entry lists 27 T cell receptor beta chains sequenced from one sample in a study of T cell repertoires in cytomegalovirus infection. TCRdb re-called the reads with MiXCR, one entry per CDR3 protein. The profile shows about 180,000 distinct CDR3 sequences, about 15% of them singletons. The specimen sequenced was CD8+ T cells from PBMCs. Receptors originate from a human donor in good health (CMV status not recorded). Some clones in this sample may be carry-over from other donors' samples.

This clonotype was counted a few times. The CDR3 DNA reads TGTGCCAGCAGTCCCCAGGTTTCCTACGAGCAGTACTTC. Amino acids: CASSPQVSYEQYF. The chain links TRBV27 to TRBJ2-7; D gene uncertain. This CDR3 has 13 amino acids. Trimming pared 5 bases from V and 1 base from J, leaving 9 bases between. The germline V gene encodes CDR1 MNHEY and CDR2 SMNVEV (reference sequence).

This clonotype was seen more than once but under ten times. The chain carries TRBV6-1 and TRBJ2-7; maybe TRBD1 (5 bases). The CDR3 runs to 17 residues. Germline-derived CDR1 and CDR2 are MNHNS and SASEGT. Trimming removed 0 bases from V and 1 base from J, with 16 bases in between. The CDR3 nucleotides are TGTGCCAGCAGTGAAGCGCAAGGGGTAATATTTTCCTACGAGCAGTACTTC. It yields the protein CASSEAQGVIFSYEQYF.

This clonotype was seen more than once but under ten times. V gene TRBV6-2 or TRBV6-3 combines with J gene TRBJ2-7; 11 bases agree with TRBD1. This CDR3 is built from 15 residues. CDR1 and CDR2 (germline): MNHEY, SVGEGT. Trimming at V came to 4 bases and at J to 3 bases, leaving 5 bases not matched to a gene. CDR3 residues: CASSWRTGGNYEQYF. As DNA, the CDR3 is TGTGCCAGCAGTTGGCGGACAGGGGGCAACTACGAGCAGTACTTC.

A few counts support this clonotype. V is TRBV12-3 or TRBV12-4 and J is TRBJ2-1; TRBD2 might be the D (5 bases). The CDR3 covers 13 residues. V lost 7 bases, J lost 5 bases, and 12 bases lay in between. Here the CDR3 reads CASTPGLNNEQFF. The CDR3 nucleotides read TGTGCCAGCACCCCGGGGTTAAACAATGAGCAGTTCTTC.

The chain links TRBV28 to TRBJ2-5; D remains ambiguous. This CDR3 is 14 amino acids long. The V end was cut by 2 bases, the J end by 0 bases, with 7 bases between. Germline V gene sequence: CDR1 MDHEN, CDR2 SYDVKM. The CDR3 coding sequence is TGTGCCAGCAGTTTACAACGGTACCAAGAGACCCAGTACTTC. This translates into CASSLQRYQETQYF.

The CDR3 loop is CATRQASSNQPQHF. DNA of the CDR3: TGCGCCACGCGACAGGCCTCTAGCAATCAGCCCCAGCATTTT. This chain links TRBV10-2 with TRBJ1-5, with D possibly TRBD1 on 6 matching bases. The CDR3 has 14 amino acids. V lost 10 bases and J lost 0, with 13 bases in between. Germline V gene sequence: CDR1 WSHSY, CDR2 SAAADI.

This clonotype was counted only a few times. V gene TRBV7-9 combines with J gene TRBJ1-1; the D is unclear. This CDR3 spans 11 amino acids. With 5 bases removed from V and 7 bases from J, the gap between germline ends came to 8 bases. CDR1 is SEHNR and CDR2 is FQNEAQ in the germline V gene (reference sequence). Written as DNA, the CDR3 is TGTGCCAGCAGCCCAGACTTTGAAGCTTTCTTT. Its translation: CASSPDFEAFF.

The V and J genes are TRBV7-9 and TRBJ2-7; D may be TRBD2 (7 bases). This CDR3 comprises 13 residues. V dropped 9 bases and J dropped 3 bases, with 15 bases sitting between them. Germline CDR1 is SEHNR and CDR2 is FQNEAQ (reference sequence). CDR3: CASRGGGNYEQYF. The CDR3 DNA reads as TGTGCCAGTAGGGGGGGGGGCAACTACGAGCAGTACTTC.

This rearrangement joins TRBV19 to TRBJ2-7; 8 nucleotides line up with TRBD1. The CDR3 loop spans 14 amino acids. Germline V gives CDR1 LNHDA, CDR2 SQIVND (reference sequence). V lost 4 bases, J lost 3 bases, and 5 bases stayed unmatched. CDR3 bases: TGTGCCAGTAGTACCCGGACAGGGATCTACGAGCAGTACTTC. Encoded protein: CASSTRTGIYEQYF.

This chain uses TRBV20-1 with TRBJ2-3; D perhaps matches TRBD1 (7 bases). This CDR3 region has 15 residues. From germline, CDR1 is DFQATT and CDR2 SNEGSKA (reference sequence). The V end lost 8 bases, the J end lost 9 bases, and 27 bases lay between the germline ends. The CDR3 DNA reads TGCAGTCGGGGGTACGTCCGGGACAGTCAGATAACGCAGTATTTT. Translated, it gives CSRGYVRDSQITQYF.

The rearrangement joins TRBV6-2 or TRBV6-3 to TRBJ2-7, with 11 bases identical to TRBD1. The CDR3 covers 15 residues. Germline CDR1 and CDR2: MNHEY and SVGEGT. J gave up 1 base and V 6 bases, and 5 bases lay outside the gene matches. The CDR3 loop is CASRQGQGASYEQYF. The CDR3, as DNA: TGTGCCAGCAGGCAAGGACAGGGGGCTTCCTACGAGCAGTACTTC.

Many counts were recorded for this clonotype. CDR3 DNA: TGTGCCAGCAGCTTAGGGGACGGGGAGCTGTTTTTT. This translates into CASSLGDGELFF. This chain uses TRBV7-2 with TRBJ2-2, with D hard to call. CDR3 length equals 12 residues. With 1 base removed from V and 7 bases from J, the gap between germline ends came to 4 bases. Looked up from germline, CDR1 is SGHTA and CDR2 is FQGNSA.

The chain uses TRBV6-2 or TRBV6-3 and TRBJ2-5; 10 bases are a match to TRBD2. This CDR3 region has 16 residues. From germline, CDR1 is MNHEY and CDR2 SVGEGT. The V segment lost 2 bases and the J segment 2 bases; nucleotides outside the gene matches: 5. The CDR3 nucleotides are TGTGCCAGCAGTTACGTTCTAGCGGGGGTACAAGAGACCCAGTACTTC. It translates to CASSYVLAGVQETQYF.

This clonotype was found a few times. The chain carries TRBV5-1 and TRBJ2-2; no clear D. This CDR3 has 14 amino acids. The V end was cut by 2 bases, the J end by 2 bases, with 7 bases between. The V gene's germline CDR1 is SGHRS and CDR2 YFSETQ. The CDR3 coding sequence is TGCGCCAGCAGCTTCAGGAGAAACACCGGGGAGCTGTTTTTT. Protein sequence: CASSFRRNTGELFF.

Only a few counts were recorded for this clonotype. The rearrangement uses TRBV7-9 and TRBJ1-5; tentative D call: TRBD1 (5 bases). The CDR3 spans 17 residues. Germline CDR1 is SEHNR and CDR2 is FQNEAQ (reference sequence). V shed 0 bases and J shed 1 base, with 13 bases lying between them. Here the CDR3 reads CASSLATGPGSNQPQHF. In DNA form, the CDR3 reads TGTGCCAGCAGCTTAGCGACCGGGCCAGGGAGCAATCAGCCCCAGCATTTT.

This CDR3 reads CASSPLAGAQQETQYF. The CDR3 region has the DNA TGTGCCAGCAGTCCACTAGCGGGGGCGCAGCAAGAGACCCAGTACTTC. V and J are TRBV28 and TRBJ2-5; 11 positions agree with TRBD2. Trimming at V came to 5 bases and at J to 2 bases, leaving 7 bases not matched to a gene. The CDR3 spans 16 residues. CDR1 and CDR2 (germline): MDHEN, SYDVKM. The variable domain in full, completed from reference TRBV28 and TRBJ2-5, reads DVKVTQSSRYLVKRTGEKVFLECVQDMDHENMFWYRQDPGLGLRLIYFSYDVKMKEKGDIPEGYSVSREKKERFSLILESASTNQTSMYLCASSPLAGAQQETQYFGPGTRLLVL.

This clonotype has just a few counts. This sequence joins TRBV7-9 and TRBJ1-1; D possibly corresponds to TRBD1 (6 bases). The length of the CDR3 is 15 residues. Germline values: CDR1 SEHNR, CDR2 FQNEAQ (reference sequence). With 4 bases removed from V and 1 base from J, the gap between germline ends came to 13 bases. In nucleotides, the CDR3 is TGTGCCAGCAGCTCCATCAGGGGTCAGAACACTGAAGCTTTCTTT. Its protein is CASSSIRGQNTEAFF.

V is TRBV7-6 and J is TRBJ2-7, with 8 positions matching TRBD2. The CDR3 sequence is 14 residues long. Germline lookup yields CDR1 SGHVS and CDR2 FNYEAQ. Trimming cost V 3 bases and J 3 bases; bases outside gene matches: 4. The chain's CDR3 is CASSFRGGGYEQYF. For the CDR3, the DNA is TGTGCCAGCAGCTTCCGGGGGGGGGGCTACGAGCAGTACTTC.

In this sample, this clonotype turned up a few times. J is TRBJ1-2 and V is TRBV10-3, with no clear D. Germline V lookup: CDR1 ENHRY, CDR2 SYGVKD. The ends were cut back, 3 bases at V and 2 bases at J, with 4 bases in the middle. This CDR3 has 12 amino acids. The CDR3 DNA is TGTGCCATCAGTGACGGAAACTATGGCTACACCTTC. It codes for CAISDGNYGYTF.

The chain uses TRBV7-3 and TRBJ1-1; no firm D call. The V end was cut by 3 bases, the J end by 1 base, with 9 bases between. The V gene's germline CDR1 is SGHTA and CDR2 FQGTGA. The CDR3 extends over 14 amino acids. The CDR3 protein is CASSLERRNTEAFF. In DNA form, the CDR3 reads TGTGCCAGCAGCTTGGAACGGAGGAACACTGAAGCTTTCTTT.

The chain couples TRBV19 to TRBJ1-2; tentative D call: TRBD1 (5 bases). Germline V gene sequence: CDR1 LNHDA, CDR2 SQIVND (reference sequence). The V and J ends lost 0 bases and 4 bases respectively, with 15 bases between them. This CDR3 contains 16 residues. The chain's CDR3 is CASSIENGLGVYGYTF. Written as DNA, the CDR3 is TGTGCCAGTAGTATAGAGAATGGATTGGGGGTCTATGGCTACACCTTC. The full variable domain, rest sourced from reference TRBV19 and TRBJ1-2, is DGGITQSPKYLFRKEGQNVTLSCEQNLNHDAMYWYRQDPGQGLRLIYYSQIVNDFQKGDIAEGYSVSREKKESFPLTVTSAQKNPTAFYLCASSIENGLGVYGYTFGSGTRLTVV.

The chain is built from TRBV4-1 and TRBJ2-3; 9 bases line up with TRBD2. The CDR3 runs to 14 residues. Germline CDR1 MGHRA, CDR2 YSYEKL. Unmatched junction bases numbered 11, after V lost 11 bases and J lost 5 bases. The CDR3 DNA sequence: TGCGCCGCCGGGTTAGCGGGGGCCTTAGATACGCAGTATTTT. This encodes CAAGLAGALDTQYF.

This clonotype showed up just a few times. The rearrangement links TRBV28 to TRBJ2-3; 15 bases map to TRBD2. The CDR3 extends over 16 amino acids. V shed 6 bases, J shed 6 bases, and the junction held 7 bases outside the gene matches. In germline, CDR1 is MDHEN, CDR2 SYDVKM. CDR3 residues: CASSLGLAGGQDTQYF. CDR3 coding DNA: TGTGCCAGCAGCCTCGGACTAGCGGGGGGGCAGGATACGCAGTATTTT.

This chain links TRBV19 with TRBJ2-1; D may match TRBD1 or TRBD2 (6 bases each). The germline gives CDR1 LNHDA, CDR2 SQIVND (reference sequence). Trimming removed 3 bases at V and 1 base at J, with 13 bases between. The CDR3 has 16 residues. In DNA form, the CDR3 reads TGTGCCAGTAGTATTGTAGGGGGGCGTTCCTACAATGAGCAGTTCTTC. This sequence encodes CASSIVGGRSYNEQFF.

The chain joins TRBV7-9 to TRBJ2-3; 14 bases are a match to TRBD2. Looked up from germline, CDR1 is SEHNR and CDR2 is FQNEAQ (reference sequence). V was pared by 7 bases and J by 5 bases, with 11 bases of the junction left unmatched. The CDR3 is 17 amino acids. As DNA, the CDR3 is TGTGCCAGCATCCCCTTGACTAGCGGGGGGGCTGAAGATACGCAGTATTTT. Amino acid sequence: CASIPLTSGGAEDTQYF.

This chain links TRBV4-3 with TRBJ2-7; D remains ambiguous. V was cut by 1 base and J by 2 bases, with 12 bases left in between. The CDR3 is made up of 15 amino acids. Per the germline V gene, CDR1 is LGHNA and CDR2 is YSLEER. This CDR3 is CASSQASTLTYEQYF. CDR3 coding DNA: TGCGCCAGCAGCCAAGCCTCAACCTTAACCTACGAGCAGTACTTC.

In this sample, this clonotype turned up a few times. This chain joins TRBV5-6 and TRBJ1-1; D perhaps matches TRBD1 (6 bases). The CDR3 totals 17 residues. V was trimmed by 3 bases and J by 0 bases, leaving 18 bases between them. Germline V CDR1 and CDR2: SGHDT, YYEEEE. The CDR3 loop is CASSSEGDLAMNTEAFF. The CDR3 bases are TGTGCCAGCAGCTCCGAGGGGGATCTCGCCATGAACACTGAAGCTTTCTTT. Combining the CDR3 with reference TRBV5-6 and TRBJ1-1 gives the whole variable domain DAGVTQSPTHLIKTRGQQVTLRCSPKSGHDTVSWYQQALGQGPQFIFQYYEEEERQRGNFPDRFSGHQFPNYSSELNVNALLLGDSALYLCASSSEGDLAMNTEAFFGQGTRLTVV.